The present T cell receptor (beta chain) was sequenced within a study of T-cell memory formation after mild COVID-19 (dated by TCRdb to about 2021). Describing the broader study: Most TCR sequence clusters were specific to one of the two donors. In two donors, T-cell clones that expanded and contracted after mild COVID-19 were tracked by sequencing TCRalpha and TCRbeta repertoires over time. Two young, previously healthy adult volunteers made up the cohort, one male and one female. Study-wide conclusions, independent of this receptor: Contracting CD4+ clones were located mainly in the CM and EM memory subsets, whereas CD8+ clones were found to be enriched in EMRA. The detection of some responding clones in pre-infection memory suggests that pre-existing cross-reactive memory T cells joined the SARS-CoV-2 response. Clones contracting from day 15 to 85 had balanced CD4/CD8 phenotypes, while a second wave expanding from day 15 to 37 was biased towards CD4+. The second-wave clones that peaked on day 37 were not confirmed to be SARS-CoV-2 specific. Only a couple of mild cases were covered in the study, and larger cohorts including severe cases with pre-infection samples were considered necessary.

Remarks on this clonotype: Its cognate antigen has yet to be identified. Qualities for individual bases were not recorded, and no much larger clone is one base off.

CDR3 length: 15 amino acids, cysteine to phenylalanine. Only CDR3 DNA remains: 45 bases, in frame from the first base. The germline V gene provides CDR1 MGHRA and CDR2 YSYEKL. Compared with germline, V lacks 4 bases and J lacks 7 bases; bases without a gene match: 9. PBMCs were isolated by Ficoll-Paque density gradient centrifugation. Instrument used: Illumina NovaSeq 6000. TCRalpha and TCRbeta cDNA libraries were constructed by 5'RACE with constant-segment primers, with sample barcodes and unique molecular identifiers being introduced. RNA was extracted from every sample with Trizol reagent. Libraries were amplified in two PCR steps, with a second sample barcode and Illumina TruSeq adapters added in the second step. Sequencing of the libraries was done on an Illumina NovaSeq, producing 2 x 150 bp paired-end reads. Concerning the study's data processing: Reads were demultiplexed and collapsed into UMI-guided consensus sequences with migec v1.2.7. Using mixcr v2.1.11, UMI consensuses were aligned to TRA and TRB V and J templates and then assembled into clonotypes. A clonotype was counted as expanded or contracted only when both edgeR and NoisET called the clonotype significant, with the noise models trained on biological replicates. edgeR calls used a false discovery rate-adjusted p below 0.01 and a log2 fold-change threshold of 1. As an exploratory analysis of dynamics, max-normalized trajectories of the 1000 most abundant clonotypes were examined by PCA with hierarchical clustering. Each responding clone was given a CD4 or CD8 phenotype based on the CD4+ and CD8+ repertoires, which had been sequenced separately. The public reads were run again by TCRdb, first through fastp at Q25 and then through MiXCR, and only productive beta chains were kept. Under each unique CDR3 protein, matching rows form one entry showing the most common genes and DNA. TCRdb, rather than the study authors, made the V and J calls. For this sample the table gives 430,000 or so distinct CDR3 sequences, of which about 23% were detected only once. Around 12% of the sample rests with the top ten.

The TCR sequence derives from an adult woman who had mild COVID-19 (a few samples of this study predate the infection). The sample titles of this study are shuffled in the database, so cell type and time point are left out; the donor was told from shared clones. What was sequenced was PBMCs or a T cell subset sorted from them (not recorded which). The V gene is TRBV4-1 and the J gene is TRBJ1-1; 10 nucleotides in the junction match TRBD1. The CDR3 is CASSPTTGGIGEAFF. The DNA sequence is TGCGCCAGCAGCCCGACGACAGGGGGCATCGGTGAAGCTTTCTTT.